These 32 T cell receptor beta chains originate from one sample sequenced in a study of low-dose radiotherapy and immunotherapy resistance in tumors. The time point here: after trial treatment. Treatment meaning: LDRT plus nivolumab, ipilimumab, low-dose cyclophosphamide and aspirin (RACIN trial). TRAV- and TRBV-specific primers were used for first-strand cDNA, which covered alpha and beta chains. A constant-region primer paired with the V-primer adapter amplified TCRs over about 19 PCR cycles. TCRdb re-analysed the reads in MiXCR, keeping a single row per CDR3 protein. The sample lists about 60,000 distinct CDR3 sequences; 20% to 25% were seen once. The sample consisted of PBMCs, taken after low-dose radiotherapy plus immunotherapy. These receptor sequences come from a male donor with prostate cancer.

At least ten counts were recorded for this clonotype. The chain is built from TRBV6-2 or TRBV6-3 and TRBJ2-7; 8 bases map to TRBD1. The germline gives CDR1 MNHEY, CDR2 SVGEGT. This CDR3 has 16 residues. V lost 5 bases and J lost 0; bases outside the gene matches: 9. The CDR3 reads CASSPRGTGNSYEQYF. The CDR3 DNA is TGTGCCAGCAGTCCCCGCGGGACAGGAAACTCCTACGAGCAGTACTTC.

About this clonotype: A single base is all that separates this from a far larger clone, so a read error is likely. The CDR3, as DNA: TGTGCCAGCTGTCACGGACAGGGGGCGGATAATGAGCAGTTCTTC. Its protein is CASCHGQGADNEQFF. The chain joins TRBV12-3 or TRBV12-4 to TRBJ2-7, with 11 nucleotides matching TRBD1. The J call is doubtful: the DNA matches TRBJ2-1 better. This CDR3 region has 15 residues.

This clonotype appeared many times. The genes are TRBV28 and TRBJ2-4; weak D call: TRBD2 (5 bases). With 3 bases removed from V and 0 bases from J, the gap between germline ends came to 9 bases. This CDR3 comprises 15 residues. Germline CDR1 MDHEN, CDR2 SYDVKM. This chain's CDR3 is CASSFTGVAKNIQYF. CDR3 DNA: TGTGCCAGCAGTTTTACCGGGGTAGCCAAAAACATTCAGTACTTC.

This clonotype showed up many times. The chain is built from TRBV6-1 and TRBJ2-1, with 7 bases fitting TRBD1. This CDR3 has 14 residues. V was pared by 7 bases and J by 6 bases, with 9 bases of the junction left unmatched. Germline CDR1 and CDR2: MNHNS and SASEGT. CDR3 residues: CASKTGVLANEQFF. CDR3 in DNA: TGTGCCAGCAAAACAGGGGTGTTAGCCAATGAGCAGTTCTTC.

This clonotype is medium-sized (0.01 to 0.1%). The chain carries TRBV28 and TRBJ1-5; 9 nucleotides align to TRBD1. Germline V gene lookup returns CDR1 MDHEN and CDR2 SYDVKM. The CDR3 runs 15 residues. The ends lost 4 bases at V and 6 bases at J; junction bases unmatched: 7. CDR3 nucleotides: TGTGCCAGCAGTTCATCCGGGACAGGGTTTCAGCCCCAGCATTTT. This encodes CASSSSGTGFQPQHF.

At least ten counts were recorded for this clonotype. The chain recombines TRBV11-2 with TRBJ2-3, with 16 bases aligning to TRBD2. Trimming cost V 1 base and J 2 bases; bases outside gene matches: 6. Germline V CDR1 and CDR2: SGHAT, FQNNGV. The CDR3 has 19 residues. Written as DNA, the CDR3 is TGTGCCAGCAGCTTAGCGGGGACTAGCGGGAGGGCCTTCACAGATACGCAGTATTTT. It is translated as CASSLAGTSGRAFTDTQYF.

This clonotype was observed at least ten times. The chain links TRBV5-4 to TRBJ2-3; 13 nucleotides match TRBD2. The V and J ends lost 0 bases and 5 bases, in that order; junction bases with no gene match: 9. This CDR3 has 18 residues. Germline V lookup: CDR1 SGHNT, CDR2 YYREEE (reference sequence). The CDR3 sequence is CASSLGRLTSGRKDTQYF. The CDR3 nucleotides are TGTGCCAGCAGCTTGGGGCGTTTGACTAGCGGGAGGAAAGATACGCAGTATTTT.

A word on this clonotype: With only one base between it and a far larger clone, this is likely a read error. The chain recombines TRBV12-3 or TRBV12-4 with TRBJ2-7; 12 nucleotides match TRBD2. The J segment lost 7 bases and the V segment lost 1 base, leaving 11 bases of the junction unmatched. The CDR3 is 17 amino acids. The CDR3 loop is CASSLVLLAGGSNEQYF. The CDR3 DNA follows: TGTGCCAGCAGTTTAGTCTTACTAGCGGGAGGCTCAAATGAGCAGTACTTC.

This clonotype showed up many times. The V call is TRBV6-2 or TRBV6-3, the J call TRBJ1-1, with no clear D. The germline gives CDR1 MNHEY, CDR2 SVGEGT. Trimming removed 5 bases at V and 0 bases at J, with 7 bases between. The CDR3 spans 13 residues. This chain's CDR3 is CASSVTVNTEAFF. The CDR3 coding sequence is TGTGCCAGCAGTGTGACGGTGAACACTGAAGCTTTCTTT.

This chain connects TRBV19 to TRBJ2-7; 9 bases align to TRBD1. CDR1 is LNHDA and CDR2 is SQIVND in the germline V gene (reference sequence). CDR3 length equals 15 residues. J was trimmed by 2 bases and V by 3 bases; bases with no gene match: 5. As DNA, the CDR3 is TGTGCCAGTAGTATCGCGACAGGGGGACCCTACGAGCAGTACTTC. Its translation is CASSIATGGPYEQYF.

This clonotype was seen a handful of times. In DNA form, the CDR3 reads TGTGCCAGCAGTTTAGGCGGGAGTAACGAGCAGTACTTC. This translates into CASSLGGSNEQYF. V is TRBV12-3 or TRBV12-4 and J is TRBJ2-7; 7 positions match TRBD2. The CDR3 sequence is 13 residues long. Trimming cost V 1 base and J 5 bases; bases outside gene matches: 2.

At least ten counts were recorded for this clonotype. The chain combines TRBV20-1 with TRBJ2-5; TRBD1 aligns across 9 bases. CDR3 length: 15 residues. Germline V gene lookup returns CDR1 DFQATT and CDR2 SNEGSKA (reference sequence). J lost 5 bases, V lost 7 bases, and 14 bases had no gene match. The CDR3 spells CSVRNRGRGLETQYF. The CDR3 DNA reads TGCAGTGTTCGTAACAGGGGGCGCGGTTTGGAGACCCAGTACTTC.

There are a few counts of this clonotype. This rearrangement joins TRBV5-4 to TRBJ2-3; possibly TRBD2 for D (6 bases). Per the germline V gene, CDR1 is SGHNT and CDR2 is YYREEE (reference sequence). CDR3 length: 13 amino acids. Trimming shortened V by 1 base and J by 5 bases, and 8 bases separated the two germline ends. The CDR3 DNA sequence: TGTGCCAGCAGCTTGTGGAGGGGAGATACGCAGTATTTT. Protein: CASSLWRGDTQYF.

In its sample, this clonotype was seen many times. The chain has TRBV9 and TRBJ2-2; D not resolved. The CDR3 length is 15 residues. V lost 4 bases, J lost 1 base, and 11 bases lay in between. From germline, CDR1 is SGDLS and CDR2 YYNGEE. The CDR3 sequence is CASSPPSLNTGELFF. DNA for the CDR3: TGTGCCAGCAGCCCGCCATCGCTGAACACCGGGGAGCTGTTTTTT.

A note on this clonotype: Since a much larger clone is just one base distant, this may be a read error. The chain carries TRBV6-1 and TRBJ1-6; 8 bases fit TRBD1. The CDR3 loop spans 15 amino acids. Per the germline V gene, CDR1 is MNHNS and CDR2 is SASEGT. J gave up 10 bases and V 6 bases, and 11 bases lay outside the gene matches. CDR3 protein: CASSRSGQGESPLHF. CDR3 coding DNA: TGTGCCAGCAGCCGTAGCGGACAGGGAGAGTCACCCCTCCACTTT.

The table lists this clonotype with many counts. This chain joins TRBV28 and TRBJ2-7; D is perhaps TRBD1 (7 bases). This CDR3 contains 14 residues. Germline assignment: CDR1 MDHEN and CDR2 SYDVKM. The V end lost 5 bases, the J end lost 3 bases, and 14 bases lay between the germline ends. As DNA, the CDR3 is TGTGCCAGCAGTAAAGCAGGGGGGAACTACGAGCAGTACTTC. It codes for CASSKAGGNYEQYF.

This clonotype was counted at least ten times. The CDR3 nucleotides are TGTGCCAGCAGCCGCCAGGGGACTAGCGGATCCTCGGGGACCCAGTACTTC. It is translated as CASSRQGTSGSSGTQYF. This chain uses TRBV3-1 with TRBJ2-5; TRBD2 agrees at 11 bases. Germline trimming cut 4 bases from V and 7 bases from J; bases unmatched to any gene: 14. Germline V gene data show CDR1 as LGHDT and CDR2 as YNNKEL (reference sequence). The CDR3 runs to 17 residues.

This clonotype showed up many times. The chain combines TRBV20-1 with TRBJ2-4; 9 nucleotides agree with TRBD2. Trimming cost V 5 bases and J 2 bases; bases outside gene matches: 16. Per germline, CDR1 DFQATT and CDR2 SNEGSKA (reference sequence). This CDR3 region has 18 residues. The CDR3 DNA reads TGCAGTGCTTCCAGCGGGGGGAGGGGGTCCTCGACCAAAAACATTCAGTACTTC. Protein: CSASSGGRGSSTKNIQYF.

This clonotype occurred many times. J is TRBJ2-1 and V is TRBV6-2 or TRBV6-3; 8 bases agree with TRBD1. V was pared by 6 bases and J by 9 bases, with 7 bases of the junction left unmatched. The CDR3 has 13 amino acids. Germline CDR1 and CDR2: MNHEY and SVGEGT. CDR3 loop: CASRVPQGAEQFF. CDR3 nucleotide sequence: TGTGCCAGCAGGGTCCCCCAGGGGGCTGAGCAGTTCTTC.

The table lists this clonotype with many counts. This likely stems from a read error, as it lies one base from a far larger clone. This chain's CDR3 is CASSQDYGSGSVDEQYF. CDR3 bases: TGTGCCAGCAGCCAAGATTACGGTAGCGGGAGCGTCGATGAGCAGTACTTC. The chain links TRBV4-2 to TRBJ2-7; 9 nucleotides align to TRBD2. CDR1 is LGHNA, CDR2 YNFKEQ, per germline. The V and J ends lost 0 bases and 7 bases, in that order; junction bases with no gene match: 13. This CDR3 region has 17 residues.

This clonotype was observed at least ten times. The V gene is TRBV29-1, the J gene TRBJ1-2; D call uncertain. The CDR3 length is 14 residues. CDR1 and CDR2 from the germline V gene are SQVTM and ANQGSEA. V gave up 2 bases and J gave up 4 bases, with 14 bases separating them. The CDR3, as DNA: TGCAGCGTTGAAAGTTCGGGAGTTGGCTATGGCTACACCTTC. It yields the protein CSVESSGVGYGYTF.

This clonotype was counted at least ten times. The CDR3 DNA reads as TGTGCCAGTAGTATTGGGACAGGGAAGAACGAAAAACTGTTTTTT. Encoded protein: CASSIGTGKNEKLFF. The rearrangement uses TRBV19 and TRBJ1-4; 9 nucleotides agree with TRBD1. Germline assignment: CDR1 LNHDA and CDR2 SQIVND (reference sequence). There are 15 residues in the CDR3. J gave up 8 bases and V 3 bases, and 7 bases lay outside the gene matches.

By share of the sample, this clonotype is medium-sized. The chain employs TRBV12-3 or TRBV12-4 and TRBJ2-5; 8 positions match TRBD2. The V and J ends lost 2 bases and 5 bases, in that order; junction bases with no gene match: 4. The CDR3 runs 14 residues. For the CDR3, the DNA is TGTGCCAGCAGTTTACGGCGGGAGGTTGAGACCCAGTACTTC. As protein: CASSLRREVETQYF.

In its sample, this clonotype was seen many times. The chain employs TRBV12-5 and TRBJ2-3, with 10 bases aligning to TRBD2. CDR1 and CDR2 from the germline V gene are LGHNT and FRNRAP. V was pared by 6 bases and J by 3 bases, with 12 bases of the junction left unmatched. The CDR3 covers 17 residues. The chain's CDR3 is CASGLPLSGGITDTQYF. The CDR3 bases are TGTGCTAGTGGCCTTCCACTTAGCGGGGGGATTACAGATACGCAGTATTTT.

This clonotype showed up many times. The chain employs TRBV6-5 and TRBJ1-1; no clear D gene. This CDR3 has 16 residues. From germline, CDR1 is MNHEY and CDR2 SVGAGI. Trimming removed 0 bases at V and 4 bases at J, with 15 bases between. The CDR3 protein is CASSYSIPGMGTEAFF. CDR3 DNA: TGTGCCAGCAGTTACTCGATTCCGGGGATGGGCACTGAAGCTTTCTTT.

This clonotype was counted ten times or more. CDR3 nucleotides: TGTGCCAGCAGTGAAGCATTGTTAGGCTTTGGCTACACCTTC. This gives the protein CASSEALLGFGYTF. The chain couples TRBV6-1 to TRBJ1-2; no definite D call. This CDR3 region has 14 residues. Germline V lookup: CDR1 MNHNS, CDR2 SASEGT. V was pared by 0 bases and J by 7 bases, with 12 bases between.

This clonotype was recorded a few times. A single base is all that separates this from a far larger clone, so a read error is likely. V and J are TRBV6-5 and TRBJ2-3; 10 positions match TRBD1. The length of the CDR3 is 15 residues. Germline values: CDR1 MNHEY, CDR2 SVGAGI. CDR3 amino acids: CANSEGTGALDTQYF. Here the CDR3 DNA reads TGTGCCAACAGTGAAGGGACAGGGGCTTTAGATACGCAGTATTTT.

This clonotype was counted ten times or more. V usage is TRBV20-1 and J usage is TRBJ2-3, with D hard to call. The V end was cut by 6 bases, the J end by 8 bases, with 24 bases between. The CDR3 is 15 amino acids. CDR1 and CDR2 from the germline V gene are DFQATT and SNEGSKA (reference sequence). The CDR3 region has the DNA TGCAGTGCCGCTAAGGTAGTGGGTTCGCCCCCTACGCAGTATTTT. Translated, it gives CSAAKVVGSPPTQYF.

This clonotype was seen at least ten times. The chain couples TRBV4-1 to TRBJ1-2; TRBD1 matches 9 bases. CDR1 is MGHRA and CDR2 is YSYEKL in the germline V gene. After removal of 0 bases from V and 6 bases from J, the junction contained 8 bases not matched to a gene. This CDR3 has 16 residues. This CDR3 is CASSQDRWDRANGYTF. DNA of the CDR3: TGCGCCAGCAGCCAAGACCGCTGGGACAGGGCGAATGGCTACACCTTC.

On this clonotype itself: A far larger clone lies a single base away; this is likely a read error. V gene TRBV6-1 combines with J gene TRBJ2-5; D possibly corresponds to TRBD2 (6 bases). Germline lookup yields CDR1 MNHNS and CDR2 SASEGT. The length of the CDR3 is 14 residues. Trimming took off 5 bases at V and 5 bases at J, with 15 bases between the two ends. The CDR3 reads CASSLGLSGETQYF. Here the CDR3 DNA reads TGTGCCAGCAGTTTGGGACTCTCTGGGGAGACCCAGTACTTC.

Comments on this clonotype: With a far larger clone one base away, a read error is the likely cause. CDR3 amino acids: CASSRVRQERPYNEKFF. In nucleotides, the CDR3 is TGTGCCAGCAGCCGAGTGAGACAGGAGAGACCCTACAATGAGAAGTTCTTC. The J gene is TRBJ2-1, the V gene TRBV13, with a weak D call TRBD1 (6 bases). This CDR3 contains 17 residues. Germline V lookup: CDR1 PRHDT, CDR2 FYEKMQ (reference sequence).

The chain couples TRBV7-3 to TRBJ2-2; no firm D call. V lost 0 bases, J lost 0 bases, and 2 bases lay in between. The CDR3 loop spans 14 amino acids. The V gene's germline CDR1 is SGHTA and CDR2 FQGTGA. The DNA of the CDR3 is TGTGCCAGCAGCTTAACCGCGAACACCGGGGAGCTGTTTTTT. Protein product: CASSLTANTGELFF.